This TCR beta chain was recorded in a study of Tregs in tolerant kidney transplant recipients. General study findings and limits: Donor-specific Treg expansion exceeded global Treg expansion in tolerant patients, suggesting antigen drive. No direct test of biological reproducibility was done here. Some patients' samples used different primers over time, so nucleotide sequences weren't comparable.

FACS sorting followed a roughly six-day coculture of CFSE-labeled recipient PBMCs with irradiated graft donor PBMCs. On this clone: Antigen specificity is unknown. The read finishes 3 residues shy of the CDR3 end, and the germline J gene is used to complete it.

The CDR3 consists of 13 residues. Looked up from germline, CDR1 is DFQATT and CDR2 is SNEGSKA (reference sequence). Only in-frame clones appear in the TCRdb table, and some are missing; sequencing was by immunoSEQ multiplex PCR. This table lists 2,000 or so clones. The clonotype was recovered from a human patient who received a combined kidney and bone marrow transplant. Sequenced material: CD8+ T cells from blood cultured with allogeneic cells, taken before the transplant. The chain employs TRBV20-1 and TRBJ1-1, with TRBD1 identical over 8 bases. The CDR3 protein is CSARDSGQDEAFF. CDR3 bases read: TGCAGTGCTAGAGATTCGGGACAGGACGAA.